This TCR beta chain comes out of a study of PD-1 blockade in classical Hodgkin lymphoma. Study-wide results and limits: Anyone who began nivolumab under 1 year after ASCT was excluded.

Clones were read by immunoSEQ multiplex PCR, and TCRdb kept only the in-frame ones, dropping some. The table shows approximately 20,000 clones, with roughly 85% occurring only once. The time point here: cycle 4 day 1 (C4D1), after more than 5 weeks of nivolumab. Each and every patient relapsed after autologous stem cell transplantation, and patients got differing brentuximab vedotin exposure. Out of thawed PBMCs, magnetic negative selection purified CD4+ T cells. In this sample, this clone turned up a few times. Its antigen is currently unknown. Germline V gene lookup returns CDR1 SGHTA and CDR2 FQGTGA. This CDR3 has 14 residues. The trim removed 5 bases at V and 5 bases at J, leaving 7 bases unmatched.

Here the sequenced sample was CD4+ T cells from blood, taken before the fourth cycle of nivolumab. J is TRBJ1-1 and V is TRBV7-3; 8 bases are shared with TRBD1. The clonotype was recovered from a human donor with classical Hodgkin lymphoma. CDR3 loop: CASSADRGRTEAFF. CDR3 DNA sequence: TGTGCCAGCAGCGCAGACAGGGGAAGGACTGAAGCTTTCTTT.